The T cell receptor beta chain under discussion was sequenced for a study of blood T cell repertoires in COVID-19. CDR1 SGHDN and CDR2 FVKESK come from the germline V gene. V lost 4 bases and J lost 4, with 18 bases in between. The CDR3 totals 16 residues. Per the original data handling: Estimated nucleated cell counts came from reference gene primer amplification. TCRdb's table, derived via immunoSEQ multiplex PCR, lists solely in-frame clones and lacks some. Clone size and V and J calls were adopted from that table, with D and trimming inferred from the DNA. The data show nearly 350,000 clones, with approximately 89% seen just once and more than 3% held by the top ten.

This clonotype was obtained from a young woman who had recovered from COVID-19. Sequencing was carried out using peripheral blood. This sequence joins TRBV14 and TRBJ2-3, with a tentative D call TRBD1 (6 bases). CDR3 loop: CASSLGAKMVADTQYF. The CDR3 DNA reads TGTGCCAGCAGCCTGGGGGCCAAGATGGTGGCAGATACGCAGTATTTT.